The sequence of this TCR beta chain was determined in a study of blood T cell repertoires in COVID-19. Across the whole study: Specimens from acute and convalescent COVID-19 originated in the United States, Italy and Spain. T cells, B-cell-depleted T cells, or PBMCs supplied cDNA or gDNA.

For this clone: Other DNA sequences in this sample translate to the same CDR3.

CDR1 is SGHNT, CDR2 YENEEA, per germline. V was clipped by 4 bases and J by 4 bases; unmatched bases: 4. The CDR3 contains 14 residues. In the authors' methods: Researchers report that nucleated cell counts were estimated from reference gene primer amplification. Here immunoSEQ multiplex PCR was the method, and the copy in TCRdb shows in-frame clones only, minus some. That table supplies the V and J calls and clone size; D and trimming were determined from the DNA. The table includes roughly 190,000 clones, 88% detected once. Sequencing used peripheral blood. The chain recombines TRBV11-3 with TRBJ1-1; 9 nucleotides match TRBD1. The source of this sequence is a man between 35 and 55 years old with active or convalescent COVID-19. The CDR3, as DNA: TGTGCCAGCAGCTCGGGACAGGGTGGCACTGAAGCTTTCTTT. This sequence encodes CASSSGQGGTEAFF.